The 7 T cell receptor beta chains given below trace back to one sample, sequenced in a study of shared clonotypes between healthy human individuals. TCRdb's copy holds only in-frame clones and misses some; the assay was immunoSEQ multiplex PCR. The repertoire consists of roughly 1,500,000 clones, with around 98.5% occurring once and the leading ten covering 0.36%. Sequencing was performed on naive CD4+ T cells sorted from blood. Subset in this sample: CD45RA+ positively selected. These receptors were taken from a man aged 30-40 years in good health.

The chain recombines TRBV5-1 with TRBJ2-2; D perhaps matches TRBD1 (5 bases). Trimming left V 4 bases short and J 8 bases short, with 12 bases between. This CDR3 is 13 amino acids long. Germline CDR1 SGHRS, CDR2 YFSETQ. CDR3 sequence (DNA): TGCGCCAGCAGCCCGGACACTATGGGGGAGCTGTTTTTT. Protein product: CASSPDTMGELFF.

The chain has TRBV9 and TRBJ2-5; D remains unclear. The CDR3 length is 14 residues. V lost 0 bases, J lost 5 bases, and 11 bases lay in between. Looked up from germline, CDR1 is SGDLS and CDR2 is YYNGEE. The CDR3 is CASSVGSGAETQYF. CDR3 nucleotide sequence: TGTGCCAGCAGCGTAGGATCAGGTGCGGAGACCCAGTACTTC.

V and J are TRBV7-6 and TRBJ2-3; D call uncertain. The CDR3 length is 14 residues. Trimming stripped 1 base from V and 6 bases from J, with 11 bases between. Germline V CDR1 and CDR2: SGHVS, FNYEAQ. CDR3 in amino acids: CASSLDARPDTQYF. The CDR3 nucleotides are TGTGCCAGCAGCTTAGACGCTAGACCCGATACGCAGTATTTT.

The rearrangement joins TRBV5-1 to TRBJ2-3, with TRBD2 identical over 7 bases. Germline V gives CDR1 SGHRS, CDR2 YFSETQ. The V and J ends lost 7 bases and 0 bases, in that order; junction bases with no gene match: 11. CDR3 length: 16 amino acids. CDR3 in amino acids: CASSPAGLVSTDTQYF. The CDR3 DNA is TGCGCCAGCTCTCCGGCCGGACTAGTGAGCACAGATACGCAGTATTTT.

To note about this clone: The same CDR3 can be traced to other DNA sequences in this sample. The chain carries TRBV4-3 and TRBJ2-7; 7 bases align to TRBD2. CDR1 is LGHNA and CDR2 is YSLEER in the germline V gene. After removal of 0 bases from V and 5 bases from J, the junction contained 4 bases not matched to a gene. This CDR3 comprises 14 residues. CDR3 sequence reads: CASSQDPTSDEQYF. In DNA form, the CDR3 reads TGCGCCAGCAGCCAAGACCCAACTAGCGACGAGCAGTACTTC.

The rearrangement uses TRBV5-1 and TRBJ2-3, with D unresolved. Trimming took off 3 bases at V and 4 bases at J, with 12 bases between the two ends. This CDR3 comprises 14 residues. Germline lookup yields CDR1 SGHRS and CDR2 YFSETQ. CDR3 sequence reads: CASSSPESADTQYF. In DNA, the CDR3 is TGCGCCAGCAGCTCCCCGGAGAGTGCAGATACGCAGTATTTT.

The gene calls are TRBV19 and TRBJ1-5; 7 nucleotides align to TRBD1. Germline values: CDR1 LNHDA, CDR2 SQIVND (reference sequence). The CDR3 runs 15 residues. Trimming cost V 6 bases and J 4 bases; bases outside gene matches: 9. The CDR3 bases are TGTGCCAGTAGACTCGACAGGGCCATAAATCAGCCCCAGCATTTT. This translates into CASRLDRAINQPQHF.